What follows describes a single T cell receptor (beta chain). The entry originates in a study of blood T cell repertoires in COVID-19. Study-level background: COVID-19 samples from acute and convalescent phases originated in the United States, Italy and Spain. Nucleic acid was either cDNA or gDNA, and it came from T cells, B-cell-depleted T cells, or PBMCs.

The trim removed 4 bases at V and 7 bases at J, leaving 6 bases unmatched. This CDR3 spans 14 amino acids. Germline CDR1 is MDHEN and CDR2 is SYDVKM. The study recruited people aged about 18 to 95 years across approximately 23 US areas. Participant-given clinical history determined each cohort assignment. Sequencing was performed with immunoSEQ multiplex PCR; in TCRdb, only in-frame clones are kept and a portion is missing. The sample lists some 270,000 clones; 91% were seen once. V gene TRBV28 combines with J gene TRBJ1-4, with 7 bases lining up with TRBD1. This TCR derives from a middle-aged man who had been exposed to COVID-19. Sequencing was performed on PBMCs or T cells enriched from blood (not recorded which). Here the CDR3 reads CASSSSGGVEKLFF. The CDR3 bases are TGTGCCAGCAGTTCCTCAGGGGGTGTTGAAAAACTGTTTTTT. The full variable domain, its missing parts supplied by reference TRBV28 and TRBJ1-4, is DVKVTQSSRYLVKRTGEKVFLECVQDMDHENMFWYRQDPGLGLRLIYFSYDVKMKEKGDIPEGYSVSREKKERFSLILESASTNQTSMYLCASSSSGGVEKLFFGSGTQLSVL.